This T cell receptor beta chain was found in a study of radiotherapy plus CTLA-4 blockade in lung cancer. About the study: Objective responses were observed in about a sixth of patients, and disease control was achieved by approximately 32%.

Measured with immunoSEQ multiplex PCR; TCRdb has only the in-frame clones, and not every one. Of about 73,000 clones listed, 80% to 90% were seen once; the top ten hold 40%. Lung cancer patients with chemo-refractory metastatic non-small-cell disease were given focal radiation plus CTLA-4 blockade with ipilimumab. Study outcomes and limitations: The study found tumor-derived TCR clones expanded in blood after radiotherapy plus ipilimumab. Reports state that early shifts in blood T cell clones, with interferon-beta, best predicted response.

This CDR3 has 16 amino acids. V trimming: 7 bases; J trimming: 2 bases; junction bases outside the gene matches: 8. Germline CDR1 and CDR2: ENHRY and SYGVKD. This clone came up a few times. Its antigen remains unidentified. The sample was peripheral blood, taken from a patient treated with radiotherapy plus ipilimumab. J is TRBJ2-3 and V is TRBV10-3; 11 bases are a match to TRBD2. The sequence derives from a human donor with non-small cell lung cancer that progressed on radiotherapy plus ipilimumab. The CDR3 sequence: CAIMLAGGPYTDTQYF. CDR3 sequence (DNA): TGTGCCATCATGCTAGCGGGAGGACCTTACACAGATACGCAGTATTTT.